The next 18 T cell receptor beta chains were all read from a single sample in a study of blood T cell repertoires in COVID-19. Sequencing was performed with immunoSEQ multiplex PCR; in TCRdb, only in-frame clones are kept and a portion is missing. The data show approximately 51,000 clones, approximately 86% seen once. Sequenced material: peripheral blood. These receptors all stem from a man aged 40-55 years with active COVID-19.

This chain links TRBV4-1 with TRBJ2-1; 9 bases are a match to TRBD1. This CDR3 is built from 17 residues. Trimming at V came to 3 bases and at J to 2 bases, leaving 8 bases not matched to a gene. Per the germline V gene, CDR1 is MGHRA and CDR2 is YSYEKL. The DNA for the CDR3 is TGCGCCAGCAGCCAGTCATTCGGGACAGGGACCTACAATGAGCAGTTCTTC. It codes for CASSQSFGTGTYNEQFF.

This clone was observed a handful of times. The chain carries TRBV5-4 and TRBJ2-5; maybe TRBD2 (6 bases). Per germline, CDR1 SGHNT and CDR2 YYREEE (reference sequence). This CDR3 comprises 14 residues. Trimming stripped 4 bases from V and 0 bases from J, with 10 bases between. The CDR3 region has the DNA TGTGCCAGCAGCCCCCGGGACTACCAAGAGACCCAGTACTTC. Protein sequence: CASSPRDYQETQYF.

Details on this clone: Other nucleotide sequences from this sample produce the same CDR3. This chain links TRBV5-1 with TRBJ2-1; TRBD1 matches 8 bases. Germline assignment: CDR1 SGHRS and CDR2 YFSETQ. V lost 0 bases and J lost 4; bases outside the gene matches: 3. The CDR3 covers 15 residues. The CDR3 spells CASSLGQGAYNEQFF. In DNA, the CDR3 is TGCGCCAGCAGCTTGGGGCAGGGGGCTTACAATGAGCAGTTCTTC. The whole variable domain, filled in from reference TRBV5-1 and TRBJ2-1, reads KAGVTQTPRYLIKTRGQQVTLSCSPISGHRSVSWYQQTPGQGLQFLFEYFSETQRNKGNFPGRFSGRQFSNSRSEMNVSTLELGDSALYLCASSLGQGAYNEQFFGPGTRLTVL.

The rearrangement links TRBV5-8 to TRBJ2-5, with TRBD2 matching 9 bases. The CDR3 contains 16 residues. J lost 1 base, V lost 0 bases, and 4 bases had no gene match. Germline CDR1 reads SGHTS; CDR2 reads YDEGEE. CDR3: CASSLGVTSGQETQYF. CDR3 coding DNA: TGTGCCAGCAGCTTGGGGGTGACTAGCGGCCAAGAGACCCAGTACTTC.

V and J are TRBV27 and TRBJ2-2; perhaps TRBD1 as D (6 bases). The CDR3 extends over 15 amino acids. The ends were cut back, 5 bases at V and 5 bases at J, with 15 bases in the middle. Germline assignment: CDR1 MNHEY and CDR2 SMNVEV (reference sequence). The CDR3 DNA follows: TGTGCCAGCAGTCCCGGGACATGGGAAACCGGGGAGCTGTTTTTT. It translates to CASSPGTWETGELFF.

This clone has a single count. This sequence joins TRBV2 and TRBJ1-2, with TRBD1 identical over 7 bases. Germline-derived CDR1 and CDR2 are SNHLY and FYNNEI. The CDR3 runs to 15 residues. The V and J ends lost 6 bases and 5 bases, in that order; junction bases with no gene match: 12. Written as DNA, the CDR3 is TGTGCCAGCAGCGCGGTGGCAGGGGGTGGGTATGGCTACACCTTC. Protein product: CASSAVAGGGYGYTF.

V and J are TRBV15 and TRBJ1-4, with a weak D call TRBD1 (6 bases). CDR1 is LNHNV, CDR2 YYDKDF, per germline (reference sequence). V gave up 0 bases and J gave up 7 bases, with 15 bases separating them. The CDR3 length is 16 residues. The CDR3 DNA sequence: TGTGCCACCAGCAGAGATCGACAGGCCAGGGGTGAAAAACTGTTTTTT. Amino acid sequence: CATSRDRQARGEKLFF.

V gene TRBV11-3 combines with J gene TRBJ2-1, with 7 bases aligning to TRBD2. V shed 0 bases, J shed 3 bases, and the junction held 5 bases outside the gene matches. Looked up from germline, CDR1 is SGHNT and CDR2 is YENEEA. The CDR3 runs to 16 residues. CDR3: CASSLDGASGYNEQFF. As DNA, the CDR3 is TGTGCCAGCAGCTTAGATGGGGCTAGCGGCTACAATGAGCAGTTCTTC.

The chain uses TRBV2 and TRBJ2-1; 13 nucleotides line up with TRBD2. The CDR3 covers 16 residues. CDR1 and CDR2 (germline): SNHLY, FYNNEI. V shed 4 bases, J shed 2 bases, and the junction held 2 bases outside the gene matches. Here the CDR3 DNA reads TGTGCCAGCAGTGGGACTAGCGGGAGAGCCTACAATGAGCAGTTCTTC. Translated: CASSGTSGRAYNEQFF.

The genes are TRBV6-1 and TRBJ1-4; D is ambiguous. The CDR3 has 15 residues. The ends were cut back, 3 bases at V and 2 bases at J, with 10 bases in the middle. Germline CDR1 reads MNHNS; CDR2 reads SASEGT. The CDR3 coding sequence is TGTGCCAGCAGTGATTTCAGGCCGACTAATGAAAAACTGTTTTTT. This encodes CASSDFRPTNEKLFF.

The J gene is TRBJ2-7, the V gene TRBV7-8; the match to TRBD2 covers 8 bases. The junction had 3 bases not matched to a gene; V was cut back by 3 bases and J by 5 bases. The CDR3 extends over 13 amino acids. Germline V gene lookup returns CDR1 SGHVS and CDR2 FQNEAQ. CDR3 sequence (DNA): TGTGCCAGCAGCTTCGGGACTAGGAACGAGCAGTACTTC. It specifies CASSFGTRNEQYF.

This clone has just one count. The genes are TRBV27 and TRBJ2-1; D not resolved. Per germline, CDR1 MNHEY and CDR2 SMNVEV (reference sequence). The V and J ends lost 1 base and 2 bases respectively, with 12 bases between them. This CDR3 contains 16 residues. The CDR3 spells CASSLWSETPYNEQFF. The CDR3 DNA reads TGTGCCAGCAGTTTATGGTCAGAAACCCCCTACAATGAGCAGTTCTTC.

This chain connects TRBV5-1 to TRBJ2-7; 8 positions match TRBD1. Germline assignment: CDR1 SGHRS and CDR2 YFSETQ. The CDR3 covers 14 residues. The V and J ends lost 2 bases and 4 bases, in that order; junction bases with no gene match: 5. The CDR3: CASSFDRGFYEQYF. CDR3 DNA: TGCGCCAGCAGCTTTGACAGGGGTTTTTACGAGCAGTACTTC.

The rearrangement uses TRBV19 and TRBJ2-1; 7 bases match TRBD2. V shed 6 bases, J shed 8 bases, and the junction held 13 bases outside the gene matches. The CDR3 sequence is 15 residues long. Per the germline V gene, CDR1 is LNHDA and CDR2 is SQIVND (reference sequence). The CDR3: CASRALAGVAHEQFF. The DNA for the CDR3 is TGTGCCAGTAGGGCCCTGGCGGGAGTCGCACATGAGCAGTTCTTC.

The chain carries TRBV15 and TRBJ2-2; 8 bases are shared with TRBD1. J was trimmed by 0 bases and V by 3 bases; bases with no gene match: 3. Germline assignment: CDR1 LNHNV and CDR2 YYDKDF (reference sequence). CDR3 size: 16 residues. The CDR3 sequence is CATSRDRASNTGELFF. CDR3 nucleotides: TGTGCCACCAGCAGGGACAGGGCTTCGAACACCGGGGAGCTGTTTTTT. The whole variable domain, filled in from reference TRBV15 and TRBJ2-2, reads DAMVIQNPRYQVTQFGKPVTLSCSQTLNHNVMYWYQQKSSQAPKLLFHYYDKDFNNEADTPDNFQSRRPNTSFCFLDIRSPGLGDTAMYLCATSRDRASNTGELFFGEGSRLTVL.

This clone appeared a single time. The chain joins TRBV5-1 to TRBJ2-1; D possibly corresponds to TRBD2 (5 bases). Germline values: CDR1 SGHRS, CDR2 YFSETQ. The CDR3 consists of 16 residues. V was cut by 4 bases and J by 6 bases, with 20 bases left in between. CDR3 sequence: CASSVPLAPPGNEQFF. The CDR3 nucleotides are TGCGCCAGCAGCGTTCCCCTAGCCCCCCCAGGCAATGAGCAGTTCTTC.

The chain carries TRBV12-2 and TRBJ2-2; TRBD2, the table's D call, was not compared with the DNA. TRBV12-2 is noted as a pseudogene. CDR3 length equals 18 residues. The CDR3 loop reads CASRSSGTSGRGTGELFF. DNA of the CDR3: TGTGCAAGTCGCTCCTCCGGGACTAGCGGGAGAGGAACCGGGGAGCTGTTTTTT.

This chain links TRBV4-1 with TRBJ2-7; TRBD1 aligns across 8 bases. With V trimmed by 2 bases and J by 7 bases, 16 bases remained unmatched. Germline V gives CDR1 MGHRA, CDR2 YSYEKL. The CDR3 covers 17 residues. The CDR3 coding sequence is TGCGCCAGCAGCCAAACCTCCCCGAGGACAGGGATGTCGGAGCAGTACTTC. Translation: CASSQTSPRTGMSEQYF.